The 29 T cell receptor beta chains below come from one sample, sequenced in a study of shared clonotypes between healthy human individuals. TCRdb keeps only in-frame clones here, not all; method: immunoSEQ multiplex PCR. The table includes some 2 million clones, 90% to 95% detected once. The specimen was naive CD4+ T cells sorted from blood. Specified subset: CD45RA+ positively selected. The receptors come from a man aged 18-30 years in good health.

The chain uses TRBV5-1 and TRBJ2-5, with D possibly TRBD1 on 5 matching bases. Per the germline V gene, CDR1 is SGHRS and CDR2 is YFSETQ. The CDR3 covers 15 residues. Trimming removed 4 bases from V and 2 bases from J, with 15 bases in between. In nucleotides, the CDR3 is TGCGCCAGCAGCCCCCCCCAGGGCATACAAGAGACCCAGTACTTC. Its translation is CASSPPQGIQETQYF.

V is TRBV10-2 and J is TRBJ2-7, with TRBD1 matching 8 bases. Germline lookup yields CDR1 WSHSY and CDR2 SAAADI. The trim removed 8 bases at V and 6 bases at J, leaving 12 bases unmatched. The CDR3 covers 14 residues. CDR3 region: CASGRGQGPLEQYF. CDR3 DNA: TGCGCCAGCGGGAGAGGACAGGGACCTCTCGAGCAGTACTTC.

The chain uses TRBV5-6 and TRBJ2-3; D ambiguous. This CDR3 has 14 residues. V was clipped by 7 bases and J by 3 bases, with 15 bases between them. Germline lookup yields CDR1 SGHDT and CDR2 YYEEEE. The CDR3 spells CASGLRLGTDTQYF. In DNA, the CDR3 is TGTGCCAGCGGCCTACGTTTGGGGACAGATACGCAGTATTTT. The full variable domain, its missing parts supplied by reference TRBV5-6 and TRBJ2-3, is DAGVTQSPTHLIKTRGQQVTLRCSPKSGHDTVSWYQQALGQGPQFIFQYYEEEERQRGNFPDRFSGHQFPNYSSELNVNALLLGDSALYLCASGLRLGTDTQYFGPGTRLTVL.

This CDR3 is CACIQPGQGGIGGYTF. The CDR3 bases are TGTGCCTGCATTCAGCCGGGACAGGGGGGAATAGGGGGCTACACCTTC. This chain uses TRBV30 with TRBJ1-2; 11 positions match TRBD1. The V and J ends lost 6 bases and 8 bases, in that order; junction bases with no gene match: 17. The CDR3 loop spans 16 amino acids. CDR1 is GTSNPN and CDR2 is SVGIG in the germline V gene (reference sequence).

V usage is TRBV5-6 and J usage is TRBJ2-7; 8 positions agree with TRBD2. CDR3 length equals 14 residues. Losses at the gene ends were 0 bases for V and 2 bases for J; bases not matched to a gene: 1. Germline V gene lookup returns CDR1 SGHDT and CDR2 YYEEEE. The CDR3 DNA is TGTGCCAGCAGCTTGGAACTAGCGGCCTACGAGCAGTACTTC. This gives the protein CASSLELAAYEQYF.

The V gene is TRBV7-9, the J gene TRBJ2-7; TRBD2 aligns across 9 bases. V gave up 2 bases and J gave up 2 bases; unmatched junction bases: 13. The CDR3 has 18 residues. Germline CDR1 reads SEHNR; CDR2 reads FQNEAQ (reference sequence). CDR3 DNA: TGTGCCAGCAGCTTAACAGGGCCGATAGCGGGGGTGACCTACGAGCAGTACTTC. It is translated as CASSLTGPIAGVTYEQYF.

On this clone: The junction and the germline gene differ at one end; a read error may be behind it. The V and J genes are TRBV27 and TRBJ2-7; the D is unclear. CDR1 and CDR2 (germline): MNHEY, SMNVEV (reference sequence). The CDR3 is 15 residues long. This CDR3 reads CASSPTVGPSSEQYF. For the CDR3, the DNA is TGTGCCAGCAGTCCGACTGTGGGTCCCTCCTCCGAGCAGTACTTC.

The CDR3 region is CASSIQQGVGYEQYF. As DNA, the CDR3 is TGTGCCAGCAGTATACAACAGGGGGTAGGCTACGAGCAGTACTTC. This rearrangement joins TRBV2 to TRBJ2-7; 8 bases are a match to TRBD1. Germline trimming cut 5 bases from V and 3 bases from J; bases unmatched to any gene: 9. Looked up from germline, CDR1 is SNHLY and CDR2 is FYNNEI. This CDR3 is 15 amino acids long.

Regarding this clone: One end of the junction varies from germline; a read error may be responsible. The chain carries TRBV7-7 and TRBJ2-3; the match to TRBD2 covers 8 bases. The germline V gene has CDR1 SSHAT and CDR2 FNYEAQ (reference sequence). This CDR3 has 14 residues. CDR3 nucleotide sequence: TGTGCTAGCAGCTTTAGCGGGGTCACAGATACGCAGTATTTT. Its protein is CASSFSGVTDTQYF.

Of note for this clone: Other DNA sequences in the same sample also yield this CDR3. The chain couples TRBV2 to TRBJ1-5; D ambiguous. V lost 0 bases to trimming and J lost 6 bases, with 6 bases between them. This CDR3 has 13 residues. CDR1 and CDR2 from the germline V gene are SNHLY and FYNNEI. The CDR3 region is CASSEARGQPQHF. DNA for the CDR3: TGTGCCAGCAGTGAAGCGCGGGGTCAGCCCCAGCATTTT. The full variable domain, in which reference TRBV2 and TRBJ1-5 provide the parts outside the CDR3, is EPEVTQTPSHQVTQMGQEVILRCVPISNHLYFYWYRQILGQKVEFLVSFYNNEISEKSEIFDDQFSVERPDGSNFTLKIRSTKLEDSAMYFCASSEARGQPQHFGDGTRLSIL.

Points on this clone: Other DNA sequences in the sample encode the same CDR3. This chain uses TRBV20-1 with TRBJ2-1; D call uncertain. Germline CDR1 and CDR2: DFQATT and SNEGSKA (reference sequence). The CDR3 runs to 11 residues. V lost 6 bases and J lost 5, with 8 bases in between. Here the CDR3 reads CSATRDNEQFF. The CDR3 DNA follows: TGCAGTGCCACCCGGGACAATGAGCAGTTCTTC.

This clone was counted a single time. The V gene is TRBV27, the J gene TRBJ2-5, with 10 bases fitting TRBD2. V lost 3 bases to trimming and J lost 2 bases; unmatched junction nucleotides: 3. This CDR3 spans 15 amino acids. The germline CDR1 and CDR2 sequences are MNHEY and SMNVEV (reference sequence). The CDR3 loop reads CASSFSSGGQETQYF. CDR3 coding DNA: TGTGCCAGCAGTTTCTCTAGCGGGGGTCAAGAGACCCAGTACTTC.

V gene TRBV28 combines with J gene TRBJ1-5; maybe TRBD1 (5 bases). CDR1 MDHEN and CDR2 SYDVKM come from the germline V gene. Trimming cost V 3 bases and J 6 bases, with 12 bases left between them. There are 14 residues in the CDR3. The CDR3 protein is CASSLGQVSQPQHF. The CDR3 coding sequence is TGTGCCAGCAGTTTGGGGCAGGTCAGTCAGCCCCAGCATTTT.

This chain connects TRBV9 to TRBJ1-5, with D perhaps matching TRBD1 (5 bases). The length of the CDR3 is 13 residues. Germline V gene sequence: CDR1 SGDLS, CDR2 YYNGEE. Trimming took 0 bases from V and 7 from J, leaving 8 bases between them. CDR3: CASSVDYRQPQHF. The DNA of the CDR3 is TGTGCCAGCAGCGTAGATTACAGGCAGCCCCAGCATTTT.

The chain joins TRBV20-1 to TRBJ2-1; D is ambiguous. V was cut by 4 bases and J by 7 bases, with 5 bases left in between. Germline CDR1 reads DFQATT; CDR2 reads SNEGSKA (reference sequence). The CDR3 is 10 residues long. CDR3 amino acids: CSATMNEQFF. In DNA, the CDR3 is TGCAGTGCTACCATGAATGAGCAGTTCTTC.

This clone appeared once. Other nucleotide sequences in the sample specify the same CDR3. The V and J genes are TRBV5-1 and TRBJ1-2; no reliable D call. The germline CDR1 and CDR2 sequences are SGHRS and YFSETQ. Trimming removed 0 bases from V and 6 bases from J, with 6 bases in between. The length of the CDR3 is 12 residues. The CDR3 loop reads CASSLVGDGYTF. The CDR3 DNA reads as TGCGCCAGCAGCTTGGTGGGCGATGGCTACACCTTC.

The rearrangement links TRBV18 to TRBJ1-2, with 9 nucleotides matching TRBD1. This CDR3 spans 15 amino acids. Germline CDR1 KGHSH, CDR2 LQKENI. Trimming cost V 3 bases and J 8 bases; bases outside gene matches: 10. CDR3 bases: TGTGCCAGCTCACCGGCGGGACAGGGTAGTGGAGGCTACACCTTC. This encodes CASSPAGQGSGGYTF.

J is TRBJ2-7 and V is TRBV5-5; 7 bases match TRBD1. The germline V gene has CDR1 SGHKS and CDR2 YYEKEE (reference sequence). With 3 bases clipped from V and 3 bases from J, the junction kept 12 bases outside the gene matches. The CDR3 loop spans 16 amino acids. The CDR3 region is CASSYGTEPSRYEQYF. The CDR3 nucleotides read TGTGCCAGCAGCTACGGGACAGAACCTTCCCGCTACGAGCAGTACTTC.

The chain has TRBV4-2 and TRBJ2-7, with 9 bases matching TRBD2. Germline V gives CDR1 LGHNA, CDR2 YNFKEQ. After removal of 0 bases from V and 3 bases from J, the junction contained 3 bases not matched to a gene. The CDR3 totals 15 residues. The CDR3 DNA sequence: TGTGCCAGCAGCCAAGAGACTAGCGGCCTCTACGAGCAGTACTTC. Translated, it gives CASSQETSGLYEQYF.

The rearrangement links TRBV4-2 to TRBJ1-2, with 8 bases aligning to TRBD1. The ends lost 4 bases at V and 3 bases at J; junction bases unmatched: 19. The CDR3 consists of 19 residues. Looked up from germline, CDR1 is LGHNA and CDR2 is YNFKEQ. The CDR3 here is CASSPRNLQGAAVHYGYTF. The CDR3 DNA reads as TGTGCCAGCAGCCCTAGAAACTTGCAGGGGGCCGCTGTACACTATGGCTACACCTTC.

The V and J genes are TRBV21-1 and TRBJ1-5; TRBD1, the table's D call, lacks a check against the DNA. TRBV21-1 is assigned pseudogene status. The CDR3 totals 16 residues. CDR3 in DNA: TGTGCCAGCAGCAAAGCAAACGACAGGGGATATCAGCCCCAGCATTTT. Protein sequence: CASSKANDRGYQPQHF.

J is TRBJ2-7 and V is TRBV7-9; 9 bases are shared with TRBD2. Germline CDR1 SEHNR, CDR2 FQNEAQ (reference sequence). The CDR3 contains 14 residues. V lost 5 bases and J lost 7; bases outside the gene matches: 9. CDR3 DNA: TGTGCCAGCAGCCTGGGCGGGGGGGATGAAGAGCAGTACTTC. Protein product: CASSLGGGDEEQYF.

This chain connects TRBV7-9 to TRBJ1-2; perhaps TRBD1 as D (6 bases). The CDR3 consists of 16 residues. The V and J ends lost 4 bases and 3 bases respectively, with 18 bases between them. Germline V gene data show CDR1 as SEHNR and CDR2 as FQNEAQ (reference sequence). CDR3 amino acids: CASSSTGSWADYGYTF. CDR3 nucleotides: TGTGCCAGCAGCTCGACAGGCTCATGGGCAGACTATGGCTACACCTTC.

V usage is TRBV30 and J usage is TRBJ1-2, with no clear D. Germline values: CDR1 GTSNPN, CDR2 SVGIG (reference sequence). The V end was cut by 3 bases, the J end by 2 bases, with 16 bases between. This CDR3 region has 15 residues. The CDR3 region has the DNA TGTGCCTGGAGCGCCTCTAGGACGTCAAACTATGGCTACACCTTC. It encodes CAWSASRTSNYGYTF.

This chain links TRBV6-1 with TRBJ2-2; 11 bases line up with TRBD1. This CDR3 spans 15 amino acids. V dropped 7 bases and J dropped 5; count of bases not matched to a gene: 6. Germline loops: CDR1 MNHNS, CDR2 SASEGT. Here the CDR3 DNA reads TGTGCCAGCATTTGGACAGGGGGCAAGACCGGGGAGCTGTTTTTT. This gives the protein CASIWTGGKTGELFF.

This rearrangement joins TRBV27 to TRBJ1-4; D may be TRBD1 (6 bases). Trimming stripped 3 bases from V and 8 bases from J, with 13 bases between. Germline-derived CDR1 and CDR2 are MNHEY and SMNVEV (reference sequence). The CDR3 length is 14 residues. The CDR3, as DNA: TGTGCCAGCAGTTTTGGGGGCAAGGGGGAAAAACTGTTTTTT. Translated: CASSFGGKGEKLFF.

The chain employs TRBV18 and TRBJ1-4; no definite D call. V lost 2 bases and J 5 bases, leaving 9 bases between the germline ends. Germline CDR1 KGHSH, CDR2 LQKENI. The CDR3 length is 14 residues. In nucleotides, the CDR3 is TGTGCCAGCTCACCAGGCAGGTGGAATGAAAAACTGTTTTTT. Protein: CASSPGRWNEKLFF.

The CDR3 nucleotides read TGTGCCACCCCCGGAGCGTATGGCTACACCTTC. The encoded protein is CATPGAYGYTF. This chain uses TRBV6-5 with TRBJ1-2, with D unresolved. Trimming took off 10 bases at V and 5 bases at J, with 11 bases between the two ends. This CDR3 is 11 amino acids long. The germline V gene encodes CDR1 MNHEY and CDR2 SVGAGI.

This clone was detected only once. The rearrangement links TRBV5-1 to TRBJ2-3; perhaps TRBD2 as D (6 bases). There are 18 residues in the CDR3. CDR1 and CDR2 from the germline V gene are SGHRS and YFSETQ. V was pared by 3 bases and J by 1 base, with 21 bases between. CDR3 loop: CASSSPLGGEVGTDTQYF. CDR3 in DNA: TGCGCCAGCAGCTCCCCGCTGGGGGGAGAAGTTGGCACAGATACGCAGTATTTT.